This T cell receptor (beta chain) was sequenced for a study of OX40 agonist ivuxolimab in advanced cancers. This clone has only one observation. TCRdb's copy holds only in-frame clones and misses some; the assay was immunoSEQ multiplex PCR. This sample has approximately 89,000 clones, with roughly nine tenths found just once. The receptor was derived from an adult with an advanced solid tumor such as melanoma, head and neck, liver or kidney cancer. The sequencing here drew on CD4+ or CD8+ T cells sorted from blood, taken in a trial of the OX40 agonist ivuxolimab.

CDR3 DNA sequence: TGTGCCATCAGTGAAGGGCGGGAGTCTGGTGTCGAGCAGTACTTC. Protein sequence: CAISEGRESGVEQYF. The chain couples TRBV10-3 to TRBJ2-7; 7 bases map to TRBD2. The CDR3 sequence is 15 residues long. With 3 bases clipped from V and 6 bases from J, the junction kept 11 bases outside the gene matches. In germline, CDR1 is ENHRY, CDR2 SYGVKD.